These 29 T cell receptor beta chains share one sample of origin, sequenced in a study. TCRdb reanalysed the RT-PCR reads using MiXCR and keeps one entry per CDR3 protein. Of more than 550,000 distinct CDR3 sequences in the sample, more than 13% are singletons; the top ten hold around 3.3%. Sample: memory CD4+ T cells from blood. Receptors were obtained from a female donor in good health, serving as a healthy control.

The genes are TRBV10-3 and TRBJ1-2; TRBD1 might be the D (6 bases). Trimming pared 7 bases from V and 10 bases from J, leaving 25 bases between. CDR1 and CDR2 (germline): ENHRY, SYGVKD. This CDR3 comprises 15 residues. The CDR3 here is CAITLTNDRSLAYTF. CDR3 DNA: TGTGCCATCACCCTAACTAACGACAGGTCGCTTGCCTACACCTTC.

This clonotype came up a few times. The V gene is TRBV30, the J gene TRBJ2-3; 9 nucleotides match TRBD2. Germline assignment: CDR1 GTSNPN and CDR2 SVGIG (reference sequence). The CDR3 runs 13 residues. V lost 8 bases to trimming and J lost 3 bases; unmatched junction nucleotides: 6. CDR3 in amino acids: CAERGLATDTQYF. CDR3 in DNA: TGTGCCGAACGGGGACTAGCTACAGATACGCAGTATTTT.

V is TRBV6-1 and J is TRBJ1-5; D is unresolved. CDR3 size: 13 residues. Germline V gene lookup returns CDR1 MNHNS and CDR2 SASEGT. The V gene lost 4 bases and the J gene lost 6 bases, with 10 bases spanning the gap. CDR3 nucleotides: TGTGCCAGCAGTGGCGGGGTATCTCAGCCCCAGCATTTT. Translating it yields CASSGGVSQPQHF.

This clonotype has only a few counts. V usage is TRBV30 and J usage is TRBJ2-2, with D unclear. The V gene's germline CDR1 is GTSNPN and CDR2 SVGIG (reference sequence). The CDR3 contains 13 residues. The V gene lost 0 bases and the J gene lost 6 bases, with 8 bases spanning the gap. The CDR3, as DNA: TGTGCCTGGAGTGTAGGCAGCGCCGGGGAGCTGTTTTTT. It is translated as CAWSVGSAGELFF.

This clonotype was observed a few times. The chain uses TRBV7-9 and TRBJ2-4; 9 positions match TRBD1. Germline V lookup: CDR1 SEHNR, CDR2 FQNEAQ (reference sequence). This CDR3 has 16 residues. V trimming: 5 bases; J trimming: 0 bases; junction bases outside the gene matches: 5. The CDR3 nucleotides are TGTGCCAGCAGCCATTGGACAGGGGTAGCCAAAAACATTCAGTACTTC. Protein: CASSHWTGVAKNIQYF.

V gene TRBV5-8 combines with J gene TRBJ2-4; 7 bases are a match to TRBD2. This CDR3 region has 16 residues. Germline-derived CDR1 and CDR2 are SGHTS and YDEGEE. V shed 3 bases and J 5 bases; nucleotides not matched to a gene: 11. CDR3 protein: CASSSPRGDWENIQYF. As DNA, the CDR3 is TGTGCCAGCAGCTCCCCTCGGGGGGACTGGGAAAACATTCAGTACTTC.

The chain couples TRBV5-4 to TRBJ1-6, with 7 nucleotides matching TRBD1. Trimming at V came to 3 bases and at J to 2 bases, leaving 5 bases not matched to a gene. The germline V gene has CDR1 SGHNT and CDR2 YYREEE (reference sequence). The CDR3 has 16 amino acids. CDR3 nucleotide sequence: TGTGCCAGCAGCTCGGCAGGGACAGCCTATAATTCACCCCTCCACTTT. Protein: CASSSAGTAYNSPLHF.

This clonotype was counted many times. The V and J genes are TRBV7-3 and TRBJ2-1; TRBD2 matches 7 bases. The trim removed 2 bases at V and 7 bases at J, leaving 11 bases unmatched. The germline V gene encodes CDR1 SGHTA and CDR2 FQGTGA. This CDR3 is built from 16 residues. The CDR3 spells CASSLGGRASWNEQFF. CDR3 nucleotide sequence: TGTGCCAGCAGCTTAGGGGGGAGGGCCTCATGGAATGAGCAGTTCTTC.

This clonotype was counted many times. V is TRBV7-9 and J is TRBJ1-1, with D hard to call. CDR3 length: 13 residues. CDR1 SEHNR and CDR2 FQNEAQ come from the germline V gene (reference sequence). V was trimmed by 7 bases and J by 1 base, leaving 10 bases between them. CDR3 sequence (DNA): TGTGCCAGCACCCCCTTCCAGAACACTGAAGCTTTCTTT. Amino acids: CASTPFQNTEAFF.

At least ten counts were recorded for this clonotype. The rearrangement links TRBV7-2 to TRBJ2-5, with TRBD2 matching over 13 bases. Germline lookup yields CDR1 SGHTA and CDR2 FQGNSA. V shed 4 bases, J shed 4 bases, and the junction held 12 bases outside the gene matches. The length of the CDR3 is 18 residues. This CDR3 reads CASSSGLAGLTELETQYF. As DNA, the CDR3 is TGTGCCAGCAGCTCGGGACTAGCGGGACTAACTGAGCTAGAGACCCAGTACTTC.

The rearrangement uses TRBV20-1 and TRBJ1-1, with D perhaps matching TRBD1 (6 bases). V gave up 4 bases and J gave up 1 base, with 13 bases separating them. The CDR3 spans 14 residues. Germline V gene data show CDR1 as DFQATT and CDR2 as SNEGSKA (reference sequence). DNA of the CDR3: TGCAGTGCTACGAACAGGGCCGGGAACACTGAAGCTTTCTTT. Its protein is CSATNRAGNTEAFF.

In this sample, this clonotype turned up a few times. This chain links TRBV12-3 or TRBV12-4 with TRBJ1-2; weak D call: TRBD1 (6 bases). This CDR3 contains 14 residues. Trimming removed 7 bases from V and 5 bases from J, with 17 bases in between. The CDR3 is CASTPTGSKYGYTF. CDR3 in DNA: TGTGCCAGCACCCCTACAGGGAGCAAATATGGCTACACCTTC.

This clonotype was observed a few times. V and J are TRBV18 and TRBJ2-3; 7 bases agree with TRBD2. Germline V gives CDR1 KGHSH, CDR2 LQKENI. The CDR3 sequence is 16 residues long. The ends lost 2 bases at V and 6 bases at J; junction bases unmatched: 11. CDR3 residues: CASSPKSSGISDTQYF. CDR3 in DNA: TGTGCCAGCTCACCAAAATCTAGCGGAATATCTGATACGCAGTATTTT. Full variable domain (rest looked up from reference TRBV18 and TRBJ2-3): NAGVMQNPRHLVRRRGQEARLRCSPMKGHSHVYWYRQLPEEGLKFMVYLQKENIIDESGMPKERFSAEFPKEGPSILRIQQVVRGDSAAYFCASSPKSSGISDTQYFGPGTRLTVL.

The rearrangement uses TRBV12-3 or TRBV12-4 and TRBJ1-2, with D possibly TRBD1 on 5 matching bases. The CDR3 sequence is 14 residues long. Trimming took off 1 base at V and 4 bases at J, with 10 bases between the two ends. In DNA, the CDR3 is TGTGCCAGCAGTTTAGAGTCAGGGATCTATGGCTACACCTTC. It specifies CASSLESGIYGYTF.

In nucleotides, the CDR3 is TGTGCCACTGGGGTGGGAGTCATCACCGGGGAGCTGTTTTTT. It encodes CATGVGVITGELFF. The genes are TRBV10-3 and TRBJ2-2; possible D gene TRBD2, 5 bases. Between the trimmed V and J ends, which lost 10 bases and 4 bases, there was a span of 16 bases. The CDR3 has 14 amino acids. CDR1 is ENHRY and CDR2 is SYGVKD in the germline V gene.

The chain has TRBV20-1 and TRBJ1-1, with 8 bases aligning to TRBD1. With 6 bases clipped from V and 3 bases from J, the junction kept 6 bases outside the gene matches. CDR1 DFQATT and CDR2 SNEGSKA come from the germline V gene (reference sequence). CDR3 size: 13 residues. This CDR3 reads CSAYTGGDTEAFF. CDR3 bases: TGCAGTGCCTATACAGGGGGGGACACTGAAGCTTTCTTT.

This clonotype was counted ten times or more. The rearrangement uses TRBV7-2 and TRBJ1-3, with 8 nucleotides matching TRBD1. V was clipped by 1 base and J by 3 bases; unmatched bases: 8. The CDR3 has 17 residues. Germline loops: CDR1 SGHTA, CDR2 FQGNSA. The CDR3 is CASSLGPSGGYGNTIYF. Here the CDR3 DNA reads TGTGCCAGCAGCTTAGGTCCGTCAGGGGGCTATGGAAACACCATATATTTT. Variable domain in full (rest from reference TRBV7-2 and TRBJ1-3): GAGVSQSPSNKVTEKGKDVELRCDPISGHTALYWYRQSLGQGLEFLIYFQGNSAPDKSGLPSDRFSAERTGGSVSTLTIQRTQQEDSAVYLCASSLGPSGGYGNTIYFGEGSWLTVV.

This clonotype has just a few counts. This rearrangement joins TRBV7-9 to TRBJ2-1, with 7 bases that match TRBD1. J lost 1 base, V lost 7 bases, and 4 bases had no gene match. Germline lookup yields CDR1 SEHNR and CDR2 FQNEAQ (reference sequence). This CDR3 is built from 14 residues. The CDR3 DNA is TGTGCCAGCATCAAGGGACAGTCCTACAATGAGCAGTTCTTC. Translation gives CASIKGQSYNEQFF.

The rearrangement uses TRBV5-1 and TRBJ2-5, with D tentatively TRBD2 (5 bases). V lost 4 bases and J 3 bases, leaving 13 bases between the germline ends. Germline CDR1 SGHRS, CDR2 YFSETQ. The length of the CDR3 is 14 residues. The CDR3 is CASSPGEREETQYF. Here the CDR3 DNA reads TGCGCCAGCAGCCCTGGGGAGAGGGAAGAGACCCAGTACTTC. The whole variable domain, filled in from reference TRBV5-1 and TRBJ2-5, reads KAGVTQTPRYLIKTRGQQVTLSCSPISGHRSVSWYQQTPGQGLQFLFEYFSETQRNKGNFPGRFSGRQFSNSRSEMNVSTLELGDSALYLCASSPGEREETQYFGPGTRLLVL.

This clonotype has a count of ten or more. The chain recombines TRBV20-1 with TRBJ1-2; D not certain. CDR1 and CDR2 (germline): DFQATT, SNEGSKA (reference sequence). V lost 7 bases and J lost 0, with 9 bases in between. The CDR3 loop spans 12 amino acids. CDR3 amino acids: CSGAVSNYGYTF. CDR3 DNA: TGCAGTGGGGCAGTATCTAACTATGGCTACACCTTC.

CDR3 nucleotides: TGTGCCATCAGTGCTGGACGGGCATTAAGCTCTGGGGCCAACGTCCTGACTTTC. Amino acid sequence: CAISAGRALSSGANVLTF. V and J are TRBV10-3 and TRBJ2-6; D is unresolved. The CDR3 runs to 18 residues. CDR1 and CDR2 (germline): ENHRY, SYGVKD. V was clipped by 4 bases and J by 0 bases, with 16 bases between them.

This clonotype was recorded at least ten times. The V call is TRBV29-1, the J call TRBJ2-3; 8 bases match TRBD1. Trimming at V came to 7 bases and at J to 6 bases, leaving 3 bases not matched to a gene. CDR1 is SQVTM and CDR2 is ANQGSEA in the germline V gene. The CDR3 runs to 11 residues. The CDR3 nucleotides are TGCAGCGACGGGACAGGTGATACGCAGTATTTT. This codes for CSDGTGDTQYF.

In the case of this clonotype: This may arise from a read error, as a much more abundant clone is one base away. The CDR3 loop reads CASNSQRENTGELFF. Written as DNA, the CDR3 is TGCGCCAGCAACTCCCAGCGGGAGAACACCGGGGAGCTGTTTTTT. This chain uses TRBV10-1 with TRBJ2-2; TRBD2 aligns across 7 bases. The CDR3 consists of 15 residues. CDR1 and CDR2 (germline): WNHNN, SYGVQD (reference sequence). V shed 7 bases, J shed 1 base, and the junction held 6 bases outside the gene matches.

This clonotype was counted at least ten times. The chain links TRBV9 to TRBJ2-3, with 7 bases that match TRBD2. CDR3 size: 15 residues. CDR1 SGDLS and CDR2 YYNGEE come from the germline V gene. V shed 2 bases and J 2 bases; nucleotides not matched to a gene: 5. The CDR3 sequence is CASSVTGGITDTQYF. The DNA for the CDR3 is TGTGCCAGCAGCGTTACCGGGGGGATCACAGATACGCAGTATTTT.

A few counts support this clonotype. CDR3 protein: CASISAGWGYTF. The CDR3 DNA reads as TGTGCCAGCATATCTGCAGGGTGGGGCTACACCTTC. V usage is TRBV12-3 or TRBV12-4 and J usage is TRBJ1-2; D might be TRBD1 (5 bases). Trimming took off 7 bases at V and 8 bases at J, with 14 bases between the two ends. There are 12 residues in the CDR3.

This clonotype was observed many times. The chain couples TRBV10-3 to TRBJ1-5; D not certain. This CDR3 comprises 13 residues. Germline CDR1 is ENHRY and CDR2 is SYGVKD. With 8 bases removed from V and 5 bases from J, the gap between germline ends came to 13 bases. The CDR3 protein is CAIRRAPDQPQHF. CDR3 sequence (DNA): TGTGCCATCCGTCGGGCCCCAGATCAGCCCCAGCATTTT.

The chain uses TRBV7-8 and TRBJ2-3; possibly TRBD1 or TRBD2 for D (5 bases each). Trimming stripped 4 bases from V and 4 bases from J, with 15 bases between. This CDR3 has 15 residues. Germline V gene data show CDR1 as SGHVS and CDR2 as FQNEAQ. CDR3 in amino acids: CASSSRDPGADTQYF. CDR3 DNA sequence: TGTGCCAGCAGCTCCCGGGACCCCGGGGCAGATACGCAGTATTTT. Looking up the rest from reference TRBV7-8 and TRBJ2-3 gives the full variable domain: GAGVSQSPRYKVAKRGQDVALRCDPISGHVSLFWYQQALGQGPEFLTYFQNEAQLDKSGLPSDRFFAERPEGSVSTLKIQRTQQEDSAVYLCASSSRDPGADTQYFGPGTRLTVL.

The gene calls are TRBV10-3 and TRBJ2-1, with 9 nucleotides matching TRBD1. Trimming took 11 bases from V and 7 from J; bases not matched to a gene: 9. The CDR3 spans 13 residues. CDR1 ENHRY and CDR2 SYGVKD come from the germline V gene. In DNA form, the CDR3 reads TGTGCCGTCTCCGGCGGGACAGGGAATGAGCAGTTCTTC. It is translated as CAVSGGTGNEQFF.

This clonotype was counted between two and nine times. The J gene is TRBJ2-3, the V gene TRBV7-9; 7 positions match TRBD2. With V trimmed by 5 bases and J by 4 bases, 6 bases remained unmatched. CDR1 is SEHNR and CDR2 is FQNEAQ in the germline V gene (reference sequence). The CDR3 is 14 amino acids. CDR3 DNA sequence: TGTGCCAGCAGCCGGGCGGGAGCGGCAGATACGCAGTATTTT. It yields the protein CASSRAGAADTQYF.